This T cell receptor (beta chain) is from a study of cytomegalovirus exposure and HLA in healthy donors. Study-wide background: It was reported in a later analysis that the 90 to 150 validation repertoires used the same platform as the 666 first-cohort repertoires. Study results and limitations: It was reported that the classifier diagnosed cytomegalovirus status with high specificity and sensitivity in both the original and validation cohorts. Overall, around 150 TCR beta chains were annotated as cytomegalovirus-associated.

With 5 bases clipped from V and 4 bases from J, the junction kept 5 bases outside the gene matches. CDR3 size: 14 residues. Germline-derived CDR1 and CDR2 are PRHDT and FYEKMQ (reference sequence). Using immunoSEQ multiplex PCR, the repertoire was profiled, and TCRdb retains in-frame clones only, with some absent. The sample lists about 180,000 clones; 87% were seen once. As for this clone: Its antigen is still unknown.

Sequencing input: PBMCs. This clonotype originated in a woman aged 25 to 39 in good health and CMV-seronegative. The chain couples TRBV13 to TRBJ1-1, with 9 bases that match TRBD1. CDR3 in amino acids: CASSEDRGGTEAFF. Written as DNA, the CDR3 is TGTGCCAGCAGCGAAGACAGGGGGGGCACTGAAGCTTTCTTT.